The clone carrying this T cell receptor (beta chain) was recorded many times. Time point of the sample: longitudinal time-point 1 (baseline). Libraries used 2 million unsorted PBMCs kept frozen in RNAlater. The sample belongs to a study of neurological immune-mediated disorders. CDR1 and CDR2 from the germline V gene are ENHRY and SYGVKD. The CDR3 has 13 amino acids. V shed 4 bases and J shed 2 bases, with 8 bases lying between them. As for the cDNA, it was generated by 5'RACE with 10-nucleotide random UMIs. TCRdb independently ran MiXCR on the 5' RACE reads; one entry per CDR3 protein. This sample has 35,000 or so distinct CDR3 sequences, with roughly 3.2% found just once.

The sample taken for sequencing was PBMCs. J is TRBJ1-1 and V is TRBV10-3; unclear D gene. The TCR was taken from an older woman with multiple sclerosis. CDR3 DNA: TGTGCCATCAGTGGGATCCCTAACACTGAAGCTTTCTTT. Its translation is CAISGIPNTEAFF.